Following are 14 T cell receptor beta chains from one sample sequenced in a study of beta chain features in type 1 diabetes. Expressed TCRB transcripts were sequenced after all isolated RNA was converted to cDNA. The table came from immunoSEQ multiplex PCR; TCRdb's copy has only in-frame clones and leaves some out. The sample records around 310,000 clones, roughly 11% being singletons. The sample consisted of naive CD4+ T cells from blood. The receptors were sampled from a young woman in good health.

In this sample, this clone turned up a few times. The chain couples TRBV30 to TRBJ1-4; no definite D call. Germline V gives CDR1 GTSNPN, CDR2 SVGIG (reference sequence). CDR3 size: 14 residues. Trimming removed 0 bases from V and 5 bases from J, with 10 bases in between. The CDR3: CAWSVGGANEKLFF. The CDR3 DNA reads TGTGCCTGGAGTGTTGGTGGAGCGAATGAAAAACTGTTTTTT.

This clone was seen more than once but under ten times. V is TRBV9 and J is TRBJ2-7; 7 nucleotides agree with TRBD1. After removal of 0 bases from V and 2 bases from J, the junction contained 8 bases not matched to a gene. This CDR3 has 16 amino acids. The germline V gene has CDR1 SGDLS and CDR2 YYNGEE. CDR3 amino acids: CASSVGEGATTYEQYF. For the CDR3, the DNA is TGTGCCAGCAGCGTAGGCGAGGGGGCTACTACCTACGAGCAGTACTTC.

The V call is TRBV9, the J call TRBJ2-7, with 14 bases fitting TRBD2. V was clipped by 2 bases and J by 4 bases; unmatched bases: 5. CDR1 is SGDLS and CDR2 is YYNGEE in the germline V gene. The CDR3 contains 16 residues. The CDR3 nucleotides are TGTGCCAGCAGCGTCTCGGGACTAGCGGGAGTTTACGAGCAGTACTTC. Translation: CASSVSGLAGVYEQYF.

This clone was observed a handful of times. The V and J genes are TRBV5-5 and TRBJ2-1; D is ambiguous. The CDR3 totals 11 residues. Looked up from germline, CDR1 is SGHKS and CDR2 is YYEKEE (reference sequence). The V end was cut by 5 bases, the J end by 5 bases, with 5 bases between. CDR3 coding DNA: TGTGCCAGCAGGTTTAACAATGAGCAGTTCTTC. Its protein is CASRFNNEQFF.

This chain connects TRBV7-9 to TRBJ1-5; D call uncertain. The CDR3 is 16 residues long. V lost 8 bases to trimming and J lost 6 bases, with 23 bases between them. Germline-derived CDR1 and CDR2 are SEHNR and FQNEAQ (reference sequence). The CDR3 region has the DNA TGTGCCAGCTCCTCGGGAGAGGGAGCCCTCAGTCAGCCCCAGCATTTT. Residues: CASSSGEGALSQPQHF. Variable domain in full (rest from reference TRBV7-9 and TRBJ1-5): DTGVSQNPRHKITKRGQNVTFRCDPISEHNRLYWYRQTLGQGPEFLTYFQNEAQLEKSRLLSDRFSAERPKGSFSTLEIQRTEQGDSAMYLCASSSGEGALSQPQHFGDGTRLSIL.

The CDR3: CASSLTGVPEQYF. CDR3 coding DNA: TGTGCCAGCAGCTTAACGGGAGTCCCCGAGCAGTACTTC. The V and J genes are TRBV7-2 and TRBJ2-7, with D perhaps matching TRBD2 (6 bases). CDR3 length: 13 residues. The germline V gene encodes CDR1 SGHTA and CDR2 FQGNSA. With 2 bases removed from V and 6 bases from J, the gap between germline ends came to 11 bases.

As for this clone: Other DNA sequences in the sample encode the same CDR3. V gene TRBV7-2 combines with J gene TRBJ2-7, with 12 nucleotides matching TRBD2. With V trimmed by 5 bases and J by 2 bases, 1 base remained unmatched. Germline V gene data show CDR1 as SGHTA and CDR2 as FQGNSA. The CDR3 is 14 amino acids. The CDR3 DNA follows: TGTGCCAGCAGCCGACTAGCGGGGGCCTACGAGCAGTACTTC. It specifies CASSRLAGAYEQYF.

This clone occurred a few times. The V gene is TRBV7-2, the J gene TRBJ2-2, with a tentative D call TRBD1 (5 bases). CDR3 length: 13 amino acids. V was clipped by 5 bases and J by 7 bases, with 11 bases between them. From germline, CDR1 is SGHTA and CDR2 FQGNSA. CDR3: CASSPQGVGELFF. CDR3 nucleotides: TGTGCCAGCAGCCCTCAGGGTGTCGGGGAGCTGTTTTTT.

The V call is TRBV6-1, the J call TRBJ2-5; 8 bases align to TRBD1. Per germline, CDR1 MNHNS and CDR2 SASEGT. The V and J ends lost 0 bases and 5 bases, in that order; junction bases with no gene match: 5. This CDR3 region has 15 residues. CDR3 protein: CASSEAGQGAETQYF. The CDR3 DNA reads as TGTGCCAGCAGTGAAGCGGGCCAGGGGGCCGAGACCCAGTACTTC.

The chain has TRBV29-1 and TRBJ2-5, with 8 bases that match TRBD1. Unmatched junction bases numbered 4, after V lost 2 bases and J lost 5 bases. The V gene's germline CDR1 is SQVTM and CDR2 ANQGSEA. The CDR3 totals 13 residues. CDR3 sequence reads: CSVERTGWETQYF. The CDR3 DNA sequence: TGCAGCGTTGAACGGACAGGGTGGGAGACCCAGTACTTC.

The rearrangement joins TRBV28 to TRBJ2-4; the D gene is possibly TRBD2 (5 bases). V gave up 8 bases and J gave up 5 bases, with 13 bases separating them. The CDR3 is 13 residues long. CDR1 and CDR2 from the germline V gene are MDHEN and SYDVKM. The CDR3 sequence is CASGSGIENIQYF. CDR3 sequence (DNA): TGTGCCAGCGGATCCGGGATAGAAAACATTCAGTACTTC.

This clone occurred a few times. The chain links TRBV5-4 to TRBJ2-2, with no clear D. Per the germline V gene, CDR1 is SGHNT and CDR2 is YYREEE (reference sequence). Trimming cost V 2 bases and J 4 bases, with 9 bases left between them. CDR3 size: 14 residues. The CDR3 is CASSFDPGTGELFF. The CDR3 nucleotides are TGTGCCAGCAGCTTCGACCCGGGCACCGGGGAGCTGTTTTTT.

In this sample, this clone turned up a few times. The V gene is TRBV6-5, the J gene TRBJ2-5; TRBD1 is a possible D gene (6 bases). The germline V and J ends were trimmed by 2 bases and 2 bases, with 9 bases remaining between them. Germline V CDR1 and CDR2: MNHEY, SVGAGI. The CDR3 totals 14 residues. CDR3 residues: CASSYDRLQETQYF. The CDR3 DNA reads as TGTGCCAGCAGTTACGACAGGCTACAAGAGACCCAGTACTTC.

The rearrangement joins TRBV29-1 to TRBJ2-5; no reliable D call. This CDR3 spans 11 amino acids. Germline loops: CDR1 SQVTM, CDR2 ANQGSEA. The V end lost 5 bases, the J end lost 5 bases, and 9 bases lay between the germline ends. CDR3 protein: CSVFGWETQYF. CDR3 sequence (DNA): TGCAGCGTTTTCGGTTGGGAGACCCAGTACTTC.